A selection of T cell receptor beta chains follows, all from one sample in a study of blood T cell repertoires in COVID-19. Only in-frame clones appear in the TCRdb table, and some are missing; sequencing was by immunoSEQ multiplex PCR. Among about 87,000 clones listed, around 87% were seen once. Sequenced: peripheral blood. The source is a middle-aged man with acute or convalescent COVID-19. CDR3s include the opening cysteine and the closing phenylalanine or tryptophan. A D gene is named only where the DNA matches it firmly. The size entry is marked missing in some rows and otherwise reads once, few, many or a size class.

TRBJ2-6,NA,TRBV30,NA,TGTGCCTGGAGCTATCACTGGGCAGTTTCTGGGGCCAACGTCCTGACTTTC,CAWSYHWAVSGANVLTF
TRBJ2-2,NA,TRBV25-1,TRBD2,TGTGCCAGCAGTGAATTGGGACTAGCGGACACCGGGGAGCTGTTTTTT,CASSELGLADTGELFF
TRBJ2-7,NA,TRBV7-9,TRBD1,TGTGCCAGCAGTAACCGACAGGGTAGTCCCTACGAGCAGTACTTC,CASSNRQGSPYEQYF
TRBJ1-5,NA,TRBV6-5,NA,TGTGCCAGCAGCCTATCAGGGTATAGCAATCAGCCCCAGCATTTT,CASSLSGYSNQPQHF
TRBJ2-5,NA,TRBV5-8,TRBD2,TGTGCCAGCAGCTTGGTTTCTCCGGGACTAGCGGGGGGCCCCAGAGAGACCCAGTACTTC,CASSLVSPGLAGGPRETQYF
TRBJ1-1,NA,TRBV5-8,TRBD1,TGTGCCAGCAGCTTCATAAGAGGGGGCAACACTGAAGCTTTCTTT,CASSFIRGGNTEAFF
TRBJ2-3,NA,TRBV7-6,NA,TGTGCCAGCAGCTTAGGGGTCGGGTCCGGGGTGAGGGCAGATACGCAGTATTTT,CASSLGVGSGVRADTQYF
TRBJ2-3,NA,TRBV7-9,TRBD2,TGTGCCAGCAGCTTCATGACTAGCGGGAGGGCCGTAGATACGCAGTATTTT,CASSFMTSGRAVDTQYF
TRBJ2-5,NA,TRBV5-1,TRBD1,TGCGCCAGCAGCTTGGCGGCAGGGGGCCACCAAGAGACCCAGTACTTC,CASSLAAGGHQETQYF
TRBJ2-2,NA,TRBV30,NA,TGTGCCTGGAGTGTGAACAGGAACACCGGGGAGCTGTTTTTT,CAWSVNRNTGELFF
TRBJ1-2,NA,TRBV5-8,NA,TGTGCCAGCAGCTTCCAGGGCCCGTATGGCTACACCTTC,CASSFQGPYGYTF
TRBJ2-3,NA,TRBV7-9,NA,TGTGCCAGCGTTGTTCTTGGACACCGAGCCTACACAGATACGCAGTATTTT,CASVVLGHRAYTDTQYF
TRBJ1-1,NA,TRBV12-3/TRBV12-4,NA,TGTGCCAGCAGTACCCCAGGTGGCAGGGCATCTTTCTTT,CASSTPGGRASFF
TRBJ2-2,NA,TRBV18,NA,TGTGCCAGCTCACCCTCCCGGAACACCGGGGAGCTGTTTTTT,CASSPSRNTGELFF
TRBJ2-1,few,TRBV5-6,NA,TGTGCCAGCACCCGGGACTCCCCCTACAATGAGCAGTTCTTC,CASTRDSPYNEQFF
TRBJ1-1,NA,TRBV7-2,NA,TGTGCCAGCAGCCCGACAAGCTTGAACACTGAAGCTTTCTTT,CASSPTSLNTEAFF
TRBJ1-2,NA,TRBV30,NA,TGTGCCTGGAGTTCTGGGTCGGGTGGCTACACCTTC,CAWSSGSGGYTF
TRBJ1-2,NA,TRBV19,TRBD1,TGTGCCAGTAGCCTCAAGGGGACAGTTGGTTTGGATGGCTACACCTTC,CASSLKGTVGLDGYTF
TRBJ1-4,NA,TRBV15,NA,TGTGCCACCAGCAGAGTGGCAGATGAAAAACTGTTTTTT,CATSRVADEKLFF
TRBJ2-1,NA,TRBV30,NA,TGTGCCTGGAGCCATCGGGGCAATGAGCAGTTCTTC,CAWSHRGNEQFF
TRBJ1-1,NA,TRBV6-5,TRBD1,TGTGCCAGCAGTTCAACAGGGGGCGGGAAGAACACTGAAGCTTTCTTT,CASSSTGGGKNTEAFF